The source of this TCR beta chain is a study of STAT5B mutations in CD4+ large granular lymphocyte leukemia. General study results and limits: Patient CD4-sorted repertoires stayed more clonal than healthy ones after leukemic-clone removal.

TCRdb's table, derived via immunoSEQ multiplex PCR, lists solely in-frame clones and lacks some. Found here are around 33,000 clones, more than 75% of them singletons; the top ten hold roughly 1.9%. The V gene's germline CDR1 is SGHTA and CDR2 FQGNSA. This CDR3 comprises 15 residues. Trimming left V 2 bases short and J 0 bases short, with 8 bases between. To note about this clone: Its cognate antigen is unknown.

The J gene is TRBJ2-1, the V gene TRBV7-2, with no clear D. Sequencing was done on a sample of CD4+ T cells from blood buffy coats. The clonotype comes from a human donor in good health. The CDR3 DNA sequence: TGTGCCAGCAGCTTATCGTCTTTCTCCTACAATGAGCAGTTCTTC. Protein: CASSLSSFSYNEQFF.